This T cell receptor beta chain was documented in a study of T cell clusters in autoimmune cytopenias. TRB rearrangements were amplified by touch-down multiplex PCR with mixed TRB-A/B primers. TCRdb processed the multiplex PCR reads again and assigns one entry to each CDR3 protein, with no DNA. Its clone listing holds a few thousand distinct CDR3 sequences. TRB was amplified from roughly 0.25 ug of peripheral blood genomic DNA per sample. This clonotype is identified as medium-sized (0.01 to 0.1%) from frequency. Antigen specificity is unknown. Overall study results and limits: Primary autoimmune cytopenia patients appeared to lack physiological T cell clusters present in healthy donors. TRB repertoire shifts in secondary cytopenia and chronic lymphocytic leukemia mostly reflected lymphoma, not autoimmunity. The cluster-lack signature was not seen for secondary cytopenia versus chronic lymphocytic leukemia.

The CDR3 length is 11 residues. Sequenced input: peripheral blood. The clonotype originates from a human donor with an autoimmune cytopenia or autoimmune hepatitis (not recorded which). The rearrangement links TRBV12-3 or TRBV12-4 to TRBJ2-1. The CDR3: CASSFGNEQFF.